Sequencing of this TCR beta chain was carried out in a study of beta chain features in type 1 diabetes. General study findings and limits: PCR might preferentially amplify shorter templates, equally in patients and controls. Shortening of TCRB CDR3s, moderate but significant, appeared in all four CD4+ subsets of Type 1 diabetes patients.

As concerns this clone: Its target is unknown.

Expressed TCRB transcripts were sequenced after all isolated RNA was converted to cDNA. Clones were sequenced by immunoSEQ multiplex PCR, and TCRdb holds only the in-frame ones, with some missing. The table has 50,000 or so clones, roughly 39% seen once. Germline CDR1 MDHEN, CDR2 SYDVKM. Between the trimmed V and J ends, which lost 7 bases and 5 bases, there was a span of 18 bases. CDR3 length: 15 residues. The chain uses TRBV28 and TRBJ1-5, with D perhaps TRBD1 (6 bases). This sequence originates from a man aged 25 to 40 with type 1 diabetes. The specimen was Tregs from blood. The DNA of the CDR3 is TGTGCCAGCACCAGCCCCCAGGGGACCCATCAGCCCCAGCATTTT. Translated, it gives CASTSPQGTHQPQHF.